The next 19 T cell receptor beta chains were all read from a single sample in a study of shared clonotypes between healthy human individuals. Assay used: immunoSEQ multiplex PCR; TCRdb lists only in-frame clones, some missing. The table includes roughly 2.1 million clones, approximately 94% detected once. Naive CD8 cells lacked CD45RO and underwent positive selection for CCR7, leaving out terminally differentiated effector memory CD45RA+ cells. The sequenced material came from naive CD8+ T cells from PBMCs. These receptor sequences come from a man aged 18 to 35 in good health. Some clones in this sample may be carry-over from other donors' samples.

This clone was recorded only once. V and J are TRBV14 and TRBJ2-7; D possibly corresponds to TRBD2 (5 bases). V lost 1 base, J lost 0 bases, and 10 bases lay in between. This CDR3 is built from 15 residues. The V gene's germline CDR1 is SGHDN and CDR2 FVKESK. CDR3 in amino acids: CASSQGGRSSYEQYF. In nucleotides, the CDR3 is TGTGCCAGCAGCCAAGGAGGGCGGAGCTCCTACGAGCAGTACTTC.

The J gene is TRBJ2-7, the V gene TRBV5-1; D may match TRBD1 or TRBD2 (6 bases each). Germline-derived CDR1 and CDR2 are SGHRS and YFSETQ. V shed 4 bases and J shed 3 bases, with 20 bases lying between them. CDR3 length equals 16 residues. The CDR3: CASSLTGGQFLYEQYF. The DNA for the CDR3 is TGCGCCAGCAGCCTCACTGGGGGGCAGTTCCTCTACGAGCAGTACTTC. Full variable domain (outside the CDR3, taken from reference TRBV5-1 and TRBJ2-7): KAGVTQTPRYLIKTRGQQVTLSCSPISGHRSVSWYQQTPGQGLQFLFEYFSETQRNKGNFPGRFSGRQFSNSRSEMNVSTLELGDSALYLCASSLTGGQFLYEQYFGPGTRLTVT.

This chain connects TRBV19 to TRBJ1-1; 8 bases align to TRBD1. The CDR3 runs to 14 residues. Germline CDR1 LNHDA, CDR2 SQIVND (reference sequence). The trim removed 1 base at V and 6 bases at J, leaving 4 bases unmatched. Here the CDR3 DNA reads TGTGCCAGTAGTATAGCGGGGACAGGCCCTGAAGCTTTCTTT. Its protein product is CASSIAGTGPEAFF.

This chain joins TRBV11-2 and TRBJ2-1, with 10 nucleotides matching TRBD2. Germline CDR1 reads SGHAT; CDR2 reads FQNNGV. CDR3 length equals 15 residues. The V gene end was trimmed by 2 bases and the J gene end by 8 bases; junction bases not matched to a gene: 6. CDR3 sequence (DNA): TGTGCCAGCAGCTTATCCCCTAGCGGGAGTTATGAGCAGTTCTTC. Its translation: CASSLSPSGSYEQFF.

J is TRBJ2-1 and V is TRBV5-8; D is unclear. V lost 1 base, J lost 3 bases, and 20 bases lay in between. Germline values: CDR1 SGHTS, CDR2 YDEGEE. The length of the CDR3 is 18 residues. CDR3: CASSLWSSAALIYNEQFF. CDR3 in DNA: TGTGCCAGCAGCTTGTGGTCGAGCGCGGCCCTAATCTACAATGAGCAGTTCTTC. The complete variable domain, with remaining parts taken from reference TRBV5-8 and TRBJ2-1, reads EAGVTQSPTHLIKTRGQQATLRCSPISGHTSVYWYQQALGLGLQFLLWYDEGEERNRGNFPPRFSGRQFPNYSSELNVNALELEDSALYLCASSLWSSAALIYNEQFFGPGTRLTVL.

This rearrangement joins TRBV4-1 to TRBJ2-7, with no clear D. The germline V gene encodes CDR1 MGHRA and CDR2 YSYEKL. Trimming left V 0 bases short and J 7 bases short, with 10 bases between. This CDR3 region has 13 residues. The CDR3 protein is CASSQEAAREQYF. CDR3 sequence (DNA): TGCGCCAGCAGCCAAGAGGCGGCGCGGGAGCAGTACTTC.

The chain recombines TRBV27 with TRBJ2-7; TRBD2 aligns across 12 bases. The CDR3 is made up of 16 amino acids. J gave up 4 bases and V 5 bases, and 9 bases lay outside the gene matches. The germline gives CDR1 MNHEY, CDR2 SMNVEV (reference sequence). CDR3 region: CASSPSSGRVLYEQYF. The CDR3 DNA is TGTGCCAGCAGTCCCTCTAGCGGGAGGGTTTTGTACGAGCAGTACTTC.

The chain uses TRBV7-9 and TRBJ1-1; D ambiguous. This CDR3 region has 13 residues. The V gene's germline CDR1 is SEHNR and CDR2 FQNEAQ (reference sequence). Trimming took off 5 bases at V and 7 bases at J, with 14 bases between the two ends. CDR3 in DNA: TGTGCCAGCAGCCCCGGAGGAGCCATTGAAGCTTTCTTT. This gives the protein CASSPGGAIEAFF.

The chain links TRBV4-3 to TRBJ2-5, with 14 bases aligning to TRBD2. This CDR3 has 16 amino acids. V was pared by 3 bases and J by 5 bases, with 5 bases of the junction left unmatched. Germline CDR1 LGHNA, CDR2 YSLEER. For the CDR3, the DNA is TGCGCCAGCAGCCAGGGGACTAGCGGGAGTGGTGAGACCCAGTACTTC. Residues: CASSQGTSGSGETQYF.

CDR3 protein: CASSYSQVGRNGYTF. The CDR3 coding sequence is TGTGCCAGCAGTTACTCCCAGGTTGGGAGGAATGGCTACACCTTC. This rearrangement joins TRBV6-5 to TRBJ1-2; D gene uncertain. The V end was cut by 0 bases, the J end by 6 bases, with 14 bases between. The CDR3 totals 15 residues. The germline CDR1 and CDR2 sequences are MNHEY and SVGAGI.

The gene calls are TRBV15 and TRBJ2-2; 12 bases line up with TRBD2. The germline CDR1 and CDR2 sequences are LNHNV and YYDKDF (reference sequence). After removal of 5 bases from V and 3 bases from J, the junction contained 13 bases not matched to a gene. This CDR3 comprises 19 residues. CDR3 protein: CATSSPASGRAVDTGELFF. The CDR3 DNA follows: TGTGCCACCAGCTCACCGGCTAGCGGGAGGGCTGTGGACACCGGGGAGCTGTTTTTT.

V is TRBV27 and J is TRBJ1-4; D is uncertain. This CDR3 has 14 amino acids. Germline V gene sequence: CDR1 MNHEY, CDR2 SMNVEV (reference sequence). V lost 7 bases, J lost 3 bases, and 12 bases lay in between. The CDR3 here is CASTKIGANEKLFF. The CDR3 nucleotides are TGTGCCAGCACCAAAATAGGAGCTAATGAAAAACTGTTTTTT. The variable domain in full, with the rest retrieved from reference TRBV27 and TRBJ1-4, is EAQVTQNPRYLITVTGKKLTVTCSQNMNHEYMSWYRQDPGLGLRQIYYSMNVEVTDKGDVPEGYKVSRKEKRNFPLILESPSPNQTSLYFCASTKIGANEKLFFGSGTQLSVL.

The gene calls are TRBV11-2 and TRBJ1-2; the match to TRBD1 covers 7 bases. The junction had 5 bases not matched to a gene; V was cut back by 1 base and J by 3 bases. The CDR3 sequence is 15 residues long. Germline values: CDR1 SGHAT, CDR2 FQNNGV. The CDR3 nucleotides read TGTGCCAGCAGCTTAGCTACGACAGGGCACTATGGCTACACCTTC. This translates into CASSLATTGHYGYTF.

The chain links TRBV27 to TRBJ1-1, with D possibly being TRBD1 (5 bases). Trimming removed 5 bases at V and 1 base at J, with 17 bases between. CDR1 is MNHEY and CDR2 is SMNVEV in the germline V gene (reference sequence). This CDR3 has 16 residues. This chain's CDR3 is CASSPIHRRGNTEAFF. CDR3 DNA sequence: TGTGCCAGCAGTCCCATCCATCGGAGGGGGAACACTGAAGCTTTCTTT.

The chain uses TRBV11-2 and TRBJ2-5; D perhaps matches TRBD2 (7 bases). The CDR3 runs 15 residues. Trimming took off 3 bases at V and 2 bases at J, with 13 bases between the two ends. Germline V gene lookup returns CDR1 SGHAT and CDR2 FQNNGV. The CDR3 DNA is TGTGCCAGCAGCTTCTGGGGGAGGGGGCAAGAGACCCAGTACTTC. It translates to CASSFWGRGQETQYF. Together with reference TRBV11-2 and TRBJ2-5, the CDR3 gives the full variable domain: EAGVAQSPRYKIIEKRQSVAFWCNPISGHATLYWYQQILGQGPKLLIQFQNNGVVDDSQLPKDRFSAERLKGVDSTLKIQPAKLEDSAVYLCASSFWGRGQETQYFGPGTRLLVL.

The rearrangement links TRBV27 to TRBJ2-1, with 9 bases identical to TRBD2. Germline V gene sequence: CDR1 MNHEY, CDR2 SMNVEV (reference sequence). The CDR3 has 14 amino acids. The junction had 4 bases not matched to a gene; V was cut back by 6 bases and J by 4 bases. In nucleotides, the CDR3 is TGTGCCAGCAGGCAGACTAGCGGTTACAATGAGCAGTTCTTC. Amino acids: CASRQTSGYNEQFF.

Written as DNA, the CDR3 is TGTGCCAGCAGCTTAGGCCAGCGCCCCTACAATGAGCAGTTCTTC. The encoded protein is CASSLGQRPYNEQFF. The genes are TRBV11-1 and TRBJ2-1; no clear D. The V gene lost 1 base and the J gene lost 2 bases, with 9 bases spanning the gap. Per the germline V gene, CDR1 is SGHAT and CDR2 is FQDESV (reference sequence). The CDR3 covers 15 residues. The entire variable domain, with the rest obtained from reference TRBV11-1 and TRBJ2-1, is as follows: EAEVAQSPRYKITEKSQAVAFWCDPISGHATLYWYRQILGQGPELLVQFQDESVVDDSQLPKDRFSAERLKGVDSTLKIQPAELGDSAMYLCASSLGQRPYNEQFFGPGTRLTVL.

This clone was seen only once. The identical CDR3 is also encoded by other nucleotide sequences in the sample. The V and J genes are TRBV27 and TRBJ1-1; possibly TRBD1 for D (5 bases). Germline lookup yields CDR1 MNHEY and CDR2 SMNVEV (reference sequence). The CDR3 runs 13 residues. V was trimmed by 3 bases and J by 4 bases, leaving 9 bases between them. The CDR3 region has the DNA TGTGCCAGCAGTTTGAGGGGAGGCACTGAAGCTTTCTTT. This sequence encodes CASSLRGGTEAFF.

The V call is TRBV4-1, the J call TRBJ1-5, with 7 bases identical to TRBD1. The V and J ends lost 2 bases and 6 bases, in that order; junction bases with no gene match: 10. Germline CDR1 reads MGHRA; CDR2 reads YSYEKL. The CDR3 sequence is 16 residues long. The CDR3 DNA is TGCGCCAGCAGCCAATACCGACAGGGTCTGAGTCAGCCCCAGCATTTT. It translates to CASSQYRQGLSQPQHF.